A single sample is the source of the 6 T cell receptor beta chains below, sequenced in a study of T cells in Graves' hyperthyroidism and ophthalmopathy (dated by TCRdb to between 2018 and 2021). Library creation used multiplex PCR. The sequencer was an Illumina HiSeq 2000. Amplification of TCR beta CDR3 regions was carried out from RNA transcripts. For the first round of RT-PCR on the TCR CDR3, the HTBI primer set was used together with the Qiagen OneStep RT-PCR kit. The public sequencing data were trimmed at Q25 with fastp and processed into clonotypes with MiXCR by TCRdb, which kept only in-frame beta chains. Each entry is one CDR3 protein sequence, shown with its most common DNA and genes. The sample table lists approximately 600,000 distinct CDR3 sequences, roughly 15% of them with a count of one. The ten biggest clones cover approximately 3.8% of the sample. Sample: blood. Receptors originate from a woman in her 30s with Graves' hyperthyroidism.

Many counts were recorded for this clonotype. The chain recombines TRBV11-3 with TRBJ2-5; D remains unclear. This CDR3 is 16 amino acids long. Trimming removed 1 base at V and 1 base at J, with 13 bases between. Germline CDR1 SGHNT, CDR2 YENEEA. The CDR3 is CASSLASTALQETQYF. The CDR3 DNA reads as TGTGCCAGCAGCTTAGCATCAACAGCCCTCCAAGAGACCCAGTACTTC.

This clonotype was observed at least ten times. The rearrangement joins TRBV7-2 to TRBJ2-5; D might be TRBD2 (5 bases). Germline loops: CDR1 SGHTA, CDR2 FQGNSA. Trimming removed 4 bases from V and 4 bases from J, with 13 bases in between. The CDR3 sequence is 14 residues long. CDR3 loop: CASSSGLDPETQYF. Written as DNA, the CDR3 is TGTGCCAGCAGCTCCGGACTGGACCCAGAGACCCAGTACTTC.

With regard to this clonotype: A single base separates this from a much larger clone, so it may be a read error. The chain links TRBV5-1 to TRBJ2-1; D gene unclear. The CDR3 has 11 amino acids. The V gene's germline CDR1 is SGHRS and CDR2 YFSETQ. The CDR3 protein is CASSLDAEQSF. The CDR3 nucleotides read TGCGCCAGCAGCTTGGACGCTGAGCAGTCCTTC.

The V call is TRBV3-1, the J call TRBJ2-3; the D gene is possibly TRBD2 (7 bases). V lost 0 bases, J lost 6 bases, and 19 bases lay in between. Germline loops: CDR1 LGHDT, CDR2 YNNKEL (reference sequence). The CDR3 contains 17 residues. CDR3 nucleotides: TGTGCCAGCAGCCAAGATCTAGGCGGCGGGGGCTGGGATACGCAGTATTTT. It yields the protein CASSQDLGGGGWDTQYF.

The rearrangement links TRBV28 to TRBJ2-3, with unresolved D. Germline loops: CDR1 MDHEN, CDR2 SYDVKM. The CDR3 has 12 amino acids. V was clipped by 8 bases and J by 3 bases, with 9 bases between them. CDR3 loop: CASATYTDTQYF. In DNA, the CDR3 is TGTGCCAGCGCGACCTATACAGATACGCAGTATTTT.

This clonotype was recorded at least ten times. V usage is TRBV2 and J usage is TRBJ2-7; no firm D call. The V and J ends lost 6 bases and 0 bases respectively, with 6 bases between them. Germline values: CDR1 SNHLY, CDR2 FYNNEI. There are 12 residues in the CDR3. The CDR3 DNA reads as TGTGCCAGCAGCCAAACCTCCTACGAGCAGTACTTC. Its translation: CASSQTSYEQYF.